Following are 28 T cell receptor beta chains from one sample sequenced in a study of cytomegalovirus exposure and HLA in healthy donors. The PCR made use of 60 Vbeta and 13 Jbeta primers. Libraries were prepared by immunoSEQ multiplex PCR; TCRdb keeps only in-frame clonotypes and omits some of them. Of about 180,000 clones listed, more than 65% are singletons. The sequencing sample was made of PBMCs. The receptors originated from a woman in her forties or fifties in good health and CMV-seronegative.

This clone was seen a handful of times. In DNA, the CDR3 is TGTGCCAGCAGTTTATCCAGGGGGGACACTGAAGCTTTCTTT. It translates to CASSLSRGDTEAFF. The chain has TRBV28 and TRBJ1-1; TRBD1 matches 7 bases. Trimming took 1 base from V and 3 from J; bases not matched to a gene: 2. This CDR3 has 14 residues. Germline CDR1 MDHEN, CDR2 SYDVKM.

The chain joins TRBV7-2 to TRBJ2-7; TRBD1 matches at 9 bases. The CDR3 spans 15 residues. V was pared by 3 bases and J by 6 bases, with 9 bases of the junction left unmatched. Germline V gene sequence: CDR1 SGHTA, CDR2 FQGNSA. The CDR3 DNA reads as TGTGCCAGCAGCTTTATCGGGGACAGGGATGGCGAGCAGTACTTC. It translates to CASSFIGDRDGEQYF.

The V gene is TRBV10-3, the J gene TRBJ2-5; D is uncertain. The CDR3 covers 12 residues. The V gene's germline CDR1 is ENHRY and CDR2 SYGVKD. V was clipped by 3 bases and J by 3 bases, with 5 bases between them. The CDR3 DNA sequence: TGTGCCATCAGTGACTCCGAAGAGACCCAGTACTTC. This encodes CAISDSEETQYF.

This chain uses TRBV11-3 with TRBJ2-5, with 8 bases fitting TRBD1. The J call is doubtful: the DNA matches TRBJ2-7 better. The V gene's germline CDR1 is SGHNT and CDR2 YENEEA. There are 14 residues in the CDR3. The CDR3 coding sequence is TGTGCCAGCAGCTTAGGGACAGGGTCCAACGAGCAGTACTTC. Protein: CASSLGTGSNEQYF.

The rearrangement joins TRBV10-3 to TRBJ1-5, with D hard to call. V was trimmed by 0 bases and J by 6 bases, leaving 9 bases between them. Germline V CDR1 and CDR2: ENHRY, SYGVKD. The CDR3 runs to 14 residues. CDR3 DNA sequence: TGTGCCATCAGTGAGTCTGGAGGGCCTCAGCCCCAGCATTTT. It codes for CAISESGGPQPQHF.

V and J are TRBV5-1 and TRBJ2-2; 9 bases are a match to TRBD1. Germline V gives CDR1 SGHRS, CDR2 YFSETQ. This CDR3 has 17 residues. The V and J ends lost 3 bases and 4 bases, in that order; junction bases with no gene match: 10. The CDR3 DNA reads as TGCGCCAGCAGCTCAATGACAGGGGGACGTCGCACCGGGGAGCTGTTTTTT. Protein product: CASSSMTGGRRTGELFF.

This chain uses TRBV5-1 with TRBJ2-1, with TRBD2 matching 7 bases. Unmatched junction bases numbered 14, after V lost 6 bases and J lost 8 bases. Germline V gene sequence: CDR1 SGHRS, CDR2 YFSETQ. The length of the CDR3 is 15 residues. In DNA form, the CDR3 reads TGCGCCAGCACCAAAAGCGGGAAGCACAACGATGAGCAGTTCTTC. Its translation: CASTKSGKHNDEQFF. The full variable domain, rest sourced from reference TRBV5-1 and TRBJ2-1, is KAGVTQTPRYLIKTRGQQVTLSCSPISGHRSVSWYQQTPGQGLQFLFEYFSETQRNKGNFPGRFSGRQFSNSRSEMNVSTLELGDSALYLCASTKSGKHNDEQFFGPGTRLTVL.

V usage is TRBV7-3 and J usage is TRBJ1-1; TRBD1 might be the D (5 bases). The V end was cut by 3 bases, the J end by 3 bases, with 11 bases between. This CDR3 has 14 residues. Germline V gene sequence: CDR1 SGHTA, CDR2 FQGTGA. The CDR3, as DNA: TGTGCCAGCAGCTTTCTGGGGCCAGACACTGAAGCTTTCTTT. Protein product: CASSFLGPDTEAFF.

CDR3 region: CASGGLSGNTIYF. As DNA, the CDR3 is TGTGCCAGCGGGGGACTCTCTGGAAACACCATATATTTT. This chain joins TRBV2 and TRBJ1-3, with D maybe TRBD1 (5 bases). The ends were cut back, 8 bases at V and 0 bases at J, with 8 bases in the middle. This CDR3 is 13 amino acids long. Germline V gives CDR1 SNHLY, CDR2 FYNNEI.

The V gene is TRBV4-2, the J gene TRBJ2-3; TRBD2 matches 10 bases. Losses at the gene ends were 2 bases for V and 0 bases for J; bases not matched to a gene: 5. Germline-derived CDR1 and CDR2 are LGHNA and YNFKEQ. This CDR3 is built from 17 residues. As DNA, the CDR3 is TGTGCCAGCAGCCAATTTGCTAGCGGGGGTAGCACAGATACGCAGTATTTT. Translating gives CASSQFASGGSTDTQYF.

This clone was seen a few times. This rearrangement joins TRBV4-1 to TRBJ2-2; 10 bases are a match to TRBD1. The germline V gene encodes CDR1 MGHRA and CDR2 YSYEKL. V lost 0 bases to trimming and J lost 6 bases; unmatched junction nucleotides: 7. The CDR3 contains 17 residues. The CDR3 DNA is TGCGCCAGCAGCCAAGATGCGACAGGGGGCGCGTCCGGGGAGCTGTTTTTT. Translated, it gives CASSQDATGGASGELFF.

The chain employs TRBV7-2 and TRBJ2-5; 7 nucleotides line up with TRBD2. The CDR3 consists of 14 residues. Germline V gene sequence: CDR1 SGHTA, CDR2 FQGNSA. V shed 1 base and J 9 bases; nucleotides not matched to a gene: 8. The CDR3 bases are TGTGCCAGCAGCTTAGTGGCGGGGGAGCGATCCCAGTACTTC. This gives the protein CASSLVAGERSQYF. Variable domain in full (rest from reference TRBV7-2 and TRBJ2-5): GAGVSQSPSNKVTEKGKDVELRCDPISGHTALYWYRQSLGQGLEFLIYFQGNSAPDKSGLPSDRFSAERTGGSVSTLTIQRTQQEDSAVYLCASSLVAGERSQYFGPGTRLLVL.

The J gene is TRBJ2-4, the V gene TRBV4-1; D not resolved. There are 15 residues in the CDR3. Germline values: CDR1 MGHRA, CDR2 YSYEKL. The germline V and J ends were trimmed by 1 base and 1 base, with 8 bases remaining between them. As DNA, the CDR3 is TGCGCCAGCAGCCAAGCCTTTGTGGCCAAAAACATTCAGTACTTC. It encodes CASSQAFVAKNIQYF.

V is TRBV28 and J is TRBJ2-1, with 8 bases matching TRBD2. V trimming: 5 bases; J trimming: 0 bases; junction bases outside the gene matches: 6. Germline V gives CDR1 MDHEN, CDR2 SYDVKM. This CDR3 has 16 residues. Here the CDR3 DNA reads TGTGCCAGCAGTCGACTAGCGCTCAGCTCCTACAATGAGCAGTTCTTC. Translated, it gives CASSRLALSSYNEQFF.

This clone showed up just once. The rearrangement uses TRBV27 and TRBJ1-6; no clear D gene. Looked up from germline, CDR1 is MNHEY and CDR2 is SMNVEV (reference sequence). With 4 bases removed from V and 7 bases from J, the gap between germline ends came to 11 bases. The CDR3 has 14 amino acids. CDR3 region: CASSSLGGNSPLHF. For the CDR3, the DNA is TGTGCCAGCAGTTCGCTAGGTGGCAATTCACCCCTCCACTTT.

This chain joins TRBV27 and TRBJ1-5; TRBD1 agrees at 10 bases. Germline assignment: CDR1 MNHEY and CDR2 SMNVEV (reference sequence). The CDR3 covers 17 residues. After removal of 5 bases from V and 2 bases from J, the junction contained 9 bases not matched to a gene. The CDR3 region has the DNA TGTGCCAGCAGTCCCTCGACAGGGGGCGCGGGCAATCAGCCCCAGCATTTT. Translation: CASSPSTGGAGNQPQHF.

This clone was seen a single time. The chain has TRBV2 and TRBJ2-7; perhaps TRBD1 as D (6 bases). Between the trimmed V and J ends, which lost 7 bases and 5 bases, there was a span of 12 bases. CDR3 length: 12 residues. Germline CDR1 and CDR2: SNHLY and FYNNEI. CDR3 amino acids: CASMTGFDEQYF. DNA of the CDR3: TGTGCCAGCATGACAGGCTTCGACGAGCAGTACTTC.

This rearrangement joins TRBV7-6 to TRBJ2-1; 10 bases match TRBD2. The CDR3 loop spans 16 amino acids. Germline V CDR1 and CDR2: SGHVS, FNYEAQ. V lost 5 bases, J lost 12 bases, and 16 bases stayed unmatched. CDR3 DNA: TGTGCCAGCAGCCCAACCTCCGGGACTAGCGTTTTGGGGCAGTTCTTC. It yields the protein CASSPTSGTSVLGQFF.

J is TRBJ1-1 and V is TRBV27, with 9 bases lining up with TRBD1. The CDR3 is 13 residues long. V gave up 5 bases and J gave up 6 bases; unmatched junction bases: 4. Per germline, CDR1 MNHEY and CDR2 SMNVEV (reference sequence). CDR3 DNA: TGTGCCAGCAGTGTCCGGGACAGGGCTGAAGCTTTCTTT. Translating gives CASSVRDRAEAFF.

The genes are TRBV14 and TRBJ2-3; 8 bases map to TRBD2. V dropped 6 bases and J dropped 1; count of bases not matched to a gene: 6. CDR1 is SGHDN and CDR2 is FVKESK in the germline V gene. The CDR3 has 15 amino acids. The CDR3 loop is CASSPGLVGTDTQYF. DNA of the CDR3: TGTGCCAGCAGTCCGGGACTAGTCGGCACAGATACGCAGTATTTT.

The J gene is TRBJ1-2, the V gene TRBV2, with D maybe TRBD1 (5 bases). CDR1 and CDR2 (germline): SNHLY, FYNNEI. The CDR3 runs to 13 residues. Between the trimmed V and J ends, which lost 4 bases and 8 bases, there was a span of 14 bases. For the CDR3, the DNA is TGTGCCAGCAGTGCAGAACCTGGGGGGGGCTACACCTTC. It codes for CASSAEPGGGYTF.

This chain connects TRBV29-1 to TRBJ2-1, with 8 bases identical to TRBD2. This CDR3 contains 13 residues. V lost 3 bases and J lost 6; bases outside the gene matches: 4. Germline V CDR1 and CDR2: SQVTM, ANQGSEA. For the CDR3, the DNA is TGCAGCGTTGATAGCCTAGCGGGCAATGAGCAGTTCTTC. Protein product: CSVDSLAGNEQFF.

This clone was seen more than once but under ten times. This chain links TRBV30 with TRBJ2-1, with D possibly being TRBD1 (6 bases). V was shortened by 2 bases and J by 0 bases, with 11 bases between the two germline ends. Germline V lookup: CDR1 GTSNPN, CDR2 SVGIG (reference sequence). There are 15 residues in the CDR3. CDR3 sequence: CAWSRDILSYNEQFF. CDR3 DNA: TGTGCCTGGAGTCGGGACATCCTCTCCTACAATGAGCAGTTCTTC.

The chain employs TRBV18 and TRBJ1-1; the D gene is possibly TRBD1 (5 bases). V was pared by 1 base and J by 0 bases, with 9 bases between. This CDR3 contains 15 residues. Looked up from germline, CDR1 is KGHSH and CDR2 is LQKENI. CDR3 DNA sequence: TGTGCCAGCTCACCACTAGGGGACTTGAACACTGAAGCTTTCTTT. It is translated as CASSPLGDLNTEAFF.

The chain is built from TRBV19 and TRBJ2-3; D is unresolved. V was trimmed by 6 bases and J by 1 base, leaving 11 bases between them. This CDR3 region has 14 residues. Germline values: CDR1 LNHDA, CDR2 SQIVND (reference sequence). The CDR3 protein is CASRPRSRTDTQYF. In DNA form, the CDR3 reads TGTGCCAGTAGGCCCCGGTCCCGCACAGATACGCAGTATTTT.

The V gene is TRBV10-1, the J gene TRBJ2-5, with a possible D match to TRBD2 (6 bases). This CDR3 is built from 15 residues. V lost 4 bases to trimming and J lost 2 bases, with 14 bases between them. Germline CDR1 and CDR2: WNHNN and SYGVQD (reference sequence). Here the CDR3 DNA reads TGCGCCAGCAGTGGGCAGGCGGGACCACAAGAGACCCAGTACTTC. It encodes CASSGQAGPQETQYF.

This chain uses TRBV4-3 with TRBJ1-1; D possibly corresponds to TRBD1 (6 bases). Germline CDR1 is LGHNA and CDR2 is YSLEER. The CDR3 runs to 15 residues. The ends were cut back, 3 bases at V and 1 base at J, with 12 bases in the middle. The CDR3 DNA follows: TGCGCCAGCAGCCAGGGACATGAGGGGAACACTGAAGCTTTCTTT. The encoded protein is CASSQGHEGNTEAFF.

The rearrangement uses TRBV19 and TRBJ1-1, with TRBD1 as a possible D gene (5 bases). The CDR3 sequence is 14 residues long. Looked up from germline, CDR1 is LNHDA and CDR2 is SQIVND (reference sequence). Trimming left V 3 bases short and J 7 bases short, with 15 bases between. This CDR3 is CASSISDWGGEAFF. The CDR3 region has the DNA TGTGCCAGTAGTATCTCCGACTGGGGGGGTGAAGCTTTCTTT.